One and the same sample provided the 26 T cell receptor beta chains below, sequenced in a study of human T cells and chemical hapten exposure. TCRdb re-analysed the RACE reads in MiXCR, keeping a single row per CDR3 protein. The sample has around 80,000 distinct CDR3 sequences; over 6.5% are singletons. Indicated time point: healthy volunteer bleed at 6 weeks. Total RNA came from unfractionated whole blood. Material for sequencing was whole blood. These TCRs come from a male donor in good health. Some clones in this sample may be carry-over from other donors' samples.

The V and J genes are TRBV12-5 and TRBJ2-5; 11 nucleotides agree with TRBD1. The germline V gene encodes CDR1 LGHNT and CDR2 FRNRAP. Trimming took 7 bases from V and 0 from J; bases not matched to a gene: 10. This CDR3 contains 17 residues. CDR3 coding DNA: TGTGCTAGTGTTCCCGGGACAGGGGGTCCGTACCAAGAGACCCAGTACTTC. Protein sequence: CASVPGTGGPYQETQYF. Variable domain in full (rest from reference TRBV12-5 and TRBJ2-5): DARVTQTPRHKVTEMGQEVTMRCQPILGHNTVFWYRQTMMQGLELLAYFRNRAPLDDSGMPKDRFSAEMPDATLATLKIQPSEPRDSAVYFCASVPGTGGPYQETQYFGPGTRLLVL.

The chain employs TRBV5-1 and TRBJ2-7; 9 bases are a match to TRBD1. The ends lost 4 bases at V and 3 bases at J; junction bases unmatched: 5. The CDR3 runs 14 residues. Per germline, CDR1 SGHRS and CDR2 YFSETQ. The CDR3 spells CASSIGQGNYEQYF. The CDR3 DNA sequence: TGCGCCAGCAGCATTGGACAGGGGAACTACGAGCAGTACTTC.

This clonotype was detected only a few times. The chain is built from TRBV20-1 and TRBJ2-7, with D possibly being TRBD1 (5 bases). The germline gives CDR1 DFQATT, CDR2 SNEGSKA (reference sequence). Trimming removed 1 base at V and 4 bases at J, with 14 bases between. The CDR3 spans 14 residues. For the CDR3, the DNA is TGCAGTGCTAGAGCCCACAGGCTACCATACGAGCAGTACTTC. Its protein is CSARAHRLPYEQYF.

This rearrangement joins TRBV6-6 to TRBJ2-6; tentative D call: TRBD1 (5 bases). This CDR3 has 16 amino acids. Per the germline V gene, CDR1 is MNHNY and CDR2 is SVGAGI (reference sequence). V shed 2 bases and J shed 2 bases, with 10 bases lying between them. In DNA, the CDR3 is TGTGCCAGCAGTTACCCACAGGCTGCTGGGGCCAACGTCCTGACTTTC. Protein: CASSYPQAAGANVLTF.

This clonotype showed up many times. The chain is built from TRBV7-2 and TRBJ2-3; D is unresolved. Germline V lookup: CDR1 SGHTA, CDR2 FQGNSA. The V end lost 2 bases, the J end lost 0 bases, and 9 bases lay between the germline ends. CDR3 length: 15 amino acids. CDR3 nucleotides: TGTGCCAGCAGCTTAAAGGTTTCTAGCACAGATACGCAGTATTTT. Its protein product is CASSLKVSSTDTQYF.

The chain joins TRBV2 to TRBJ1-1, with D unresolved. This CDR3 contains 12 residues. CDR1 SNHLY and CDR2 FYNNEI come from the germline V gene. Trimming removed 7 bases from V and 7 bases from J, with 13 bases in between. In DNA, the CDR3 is TGTGCCAGCACCGAAACTTTACTTGAAGCTTTCTTT. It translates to CASTETLLEAFF.

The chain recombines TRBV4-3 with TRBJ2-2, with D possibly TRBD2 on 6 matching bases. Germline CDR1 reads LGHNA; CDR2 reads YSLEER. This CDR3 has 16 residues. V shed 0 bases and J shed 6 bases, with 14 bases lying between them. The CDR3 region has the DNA TGCGCCAGCAGCCAAGAGGCGGGGAAACTCGCCGGGGAGCTGTTTTTT. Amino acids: CASSQEAGKLAGELFF.

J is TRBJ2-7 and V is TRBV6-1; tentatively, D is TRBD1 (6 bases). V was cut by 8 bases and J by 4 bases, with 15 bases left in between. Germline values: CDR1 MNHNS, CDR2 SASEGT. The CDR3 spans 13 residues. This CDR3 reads CASHSWTAYEQYF. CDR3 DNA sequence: TGTGCCAGCCATAGCTGGACAGCTTACGAGCAGTACTTC.

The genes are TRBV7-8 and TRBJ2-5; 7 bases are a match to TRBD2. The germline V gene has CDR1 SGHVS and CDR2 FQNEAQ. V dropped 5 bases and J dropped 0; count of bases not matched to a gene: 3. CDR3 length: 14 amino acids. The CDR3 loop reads CASSLGTNQETQYF. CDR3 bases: TGTGCCAGCAGCCTAGGGACTAACCAAGAGACCCAGTACTTC.

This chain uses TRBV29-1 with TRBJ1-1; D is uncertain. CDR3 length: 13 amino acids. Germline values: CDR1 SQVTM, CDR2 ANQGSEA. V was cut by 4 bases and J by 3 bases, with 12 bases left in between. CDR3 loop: CSVVRHMDTEAFF. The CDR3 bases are TGCAGCGTTGTACGTCACATGGACACTGAAGCTTTCTTT. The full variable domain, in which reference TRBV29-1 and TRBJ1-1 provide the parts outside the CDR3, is SAVISQKPSRDICQRGTSLTIQCQVDSQVTMMFWYRQQPGQSLTLIATANQGSEATYESGFVIDKFPISRPNLTFSTLTVSNMSPEDSSIYLCSVVRHMDTEAFFGQGTRLTVV.

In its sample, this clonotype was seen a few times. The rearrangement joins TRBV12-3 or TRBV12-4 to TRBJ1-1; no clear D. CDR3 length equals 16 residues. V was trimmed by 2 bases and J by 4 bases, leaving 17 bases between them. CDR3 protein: CASSLPRRAVVTEAFF. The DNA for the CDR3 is TGTGCCAGCAGTTTACCCCGCCGGGCGGTAGTCACTGAAGCTTTCTTT.

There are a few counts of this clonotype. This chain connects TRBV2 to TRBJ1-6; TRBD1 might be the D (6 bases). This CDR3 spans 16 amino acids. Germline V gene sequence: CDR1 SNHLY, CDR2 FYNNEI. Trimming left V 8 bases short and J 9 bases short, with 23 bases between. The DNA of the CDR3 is TGTGCCAGCGGGGGAGGTGGACGGAGGGGGAGTTCACCCCTCCACTTT. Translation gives CASGGGGRRGSSPLHF.

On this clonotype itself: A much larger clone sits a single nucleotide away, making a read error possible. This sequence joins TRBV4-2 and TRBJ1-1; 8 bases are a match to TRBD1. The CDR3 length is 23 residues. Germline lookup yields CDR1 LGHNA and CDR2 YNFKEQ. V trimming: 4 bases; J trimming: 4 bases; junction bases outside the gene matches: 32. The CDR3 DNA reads TGTGCCAGCAGCCGAGACGAAAGAGGACAGGGTTACGCCCGGACAAGGGCTGTCACTGAAGCTTTCTTT. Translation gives CASSRDERGQGYARTRAVTEAFF.

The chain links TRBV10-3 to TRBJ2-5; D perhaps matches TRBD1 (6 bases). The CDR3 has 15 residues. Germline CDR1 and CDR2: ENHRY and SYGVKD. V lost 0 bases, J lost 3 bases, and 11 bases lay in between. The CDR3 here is CAISESKDSEETQYF. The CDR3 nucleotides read TGTGCCATCAGTGAGTCCAAGGACAGCGAAGAGACCCAGTACTTC.

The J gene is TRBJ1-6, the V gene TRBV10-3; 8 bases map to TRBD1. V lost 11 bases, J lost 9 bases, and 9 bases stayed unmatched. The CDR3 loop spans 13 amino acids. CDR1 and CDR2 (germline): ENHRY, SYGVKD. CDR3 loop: CAFGQGKSSPLHF. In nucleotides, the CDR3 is TGTGCCTTTGGACAGGGAAAGTCTTCACCCCTCCACTTT.

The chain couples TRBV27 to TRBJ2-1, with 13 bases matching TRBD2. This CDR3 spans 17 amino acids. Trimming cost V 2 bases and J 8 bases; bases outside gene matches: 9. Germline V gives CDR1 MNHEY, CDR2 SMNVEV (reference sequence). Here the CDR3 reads CASSLSGTSGKLDEQFF. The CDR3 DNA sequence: TGTGCCAGCAGTTTAAGTGGGACTAGCGGGAAGTTGGATGAGCAGTTCTTC.

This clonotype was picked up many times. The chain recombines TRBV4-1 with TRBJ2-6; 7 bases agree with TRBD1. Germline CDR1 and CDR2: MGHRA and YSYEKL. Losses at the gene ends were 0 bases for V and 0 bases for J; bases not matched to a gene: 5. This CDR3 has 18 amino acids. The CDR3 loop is CASSQDRTGASGANVLTF. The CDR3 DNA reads TGCGCCAGCAGCCAAGATAGAACAGGGGCCTCTGGGGCCAACGTCCTGACTTTC.

The CDR3 coding sequence is TGTGCCAGCAGTGAACGCCGCAGGGACAGGGGGGCCTACGAGCAGTACTTC. This translates into CASSERRRDRGAYEQYF. J is TRBJ2-7 and V is TRBV2; 11 nucleotides line up with TRBD1. Per the germline V gene, CDR1 is SNHLY and CDR2 is FYNNEI. V shed 2 bases and J 2 bases; nucleotides not matched to a gene: 8. CDR3 size: 17 residues.

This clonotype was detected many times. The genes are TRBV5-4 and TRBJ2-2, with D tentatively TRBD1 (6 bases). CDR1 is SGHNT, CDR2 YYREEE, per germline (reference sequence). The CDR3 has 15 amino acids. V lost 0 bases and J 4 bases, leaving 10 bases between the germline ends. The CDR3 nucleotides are TGTGCCAGCAGCTTGGACAGGGTTAGCACCGGGGAGCTGTTTTTT. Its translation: CASSLDRVSTGELFF.

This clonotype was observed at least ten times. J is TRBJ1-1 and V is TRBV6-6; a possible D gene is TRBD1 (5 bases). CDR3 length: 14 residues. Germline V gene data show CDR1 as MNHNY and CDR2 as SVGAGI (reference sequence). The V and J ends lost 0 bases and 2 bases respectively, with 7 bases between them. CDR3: CASSYSDSNTEAFF. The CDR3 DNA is TGTGCCAGCAGTTACTCCGACAGCAACACTGAAGCTTTCTTT.

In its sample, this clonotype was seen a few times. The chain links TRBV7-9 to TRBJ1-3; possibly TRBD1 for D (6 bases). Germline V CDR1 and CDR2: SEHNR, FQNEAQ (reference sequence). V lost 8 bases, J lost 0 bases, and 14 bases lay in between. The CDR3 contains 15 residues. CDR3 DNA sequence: TGTGCCAGCGGGGGGCAGGCAAGCTCTGGAAACACCATATATTTT. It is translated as CASGGQASSGNTIYF.

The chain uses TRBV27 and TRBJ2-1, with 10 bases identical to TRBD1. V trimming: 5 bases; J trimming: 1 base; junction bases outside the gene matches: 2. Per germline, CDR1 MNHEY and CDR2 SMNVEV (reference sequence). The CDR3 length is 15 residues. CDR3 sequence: CASSRDRGSYNEQFF. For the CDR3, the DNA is TGTGCCAGCAGTCGGGACAGGGGATCCTACAATGAGCAGTTCTTC.

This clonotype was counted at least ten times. This CDR3 reads CASSEPSRGQETQYF. For the CDR3, the DNA is TGTGCCAGCAGTGAACCTAGCCGGGGCCAAGAGACCCAGTACTTC. V usage is TRBV25-1 and J usage is TRBJ2-5; tentative D call: TRBD2 (5 bases). In germline, CDR1 is MGHDK, CDR2 SYGVNS. Trimming took off 2 bases at V and 1 base at J, with 11 bases between the two ends. The CDR3 has 15 residues.

CDR3: CSARWGTSGGSTDTQYF. For the CDR3, the DNA is TGCAGTGCTAGATGGGGGACTAGCGGGGGCAGCACAGATACGCAGTATTTT. The chain joins TRBV20-1 to TRBJ2-3, with 14 nucleotides matching TRBD2. This CDR3 has 17 residues. Looked up from germline, CDR1 is DFQATT and CDR2 is SNEGSKA (reference sequence). V was clipped by 2 bases and J by 0 bases; unmatched bases: 4.

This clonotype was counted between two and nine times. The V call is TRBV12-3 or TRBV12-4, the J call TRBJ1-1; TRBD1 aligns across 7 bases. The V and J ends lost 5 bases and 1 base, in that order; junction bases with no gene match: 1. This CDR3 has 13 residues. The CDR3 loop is CASSRTGNTEAFF. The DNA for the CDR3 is TGTGCCAGCAGTCGGACAGGGAACACTGAAGCTTTCTTT.

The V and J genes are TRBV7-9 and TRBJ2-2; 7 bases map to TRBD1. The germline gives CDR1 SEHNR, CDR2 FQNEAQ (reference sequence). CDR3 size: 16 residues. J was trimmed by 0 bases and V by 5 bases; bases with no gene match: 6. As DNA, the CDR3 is TGTGCCAGCAGCCGCCGGGACAGCCCGAACACCGGGGAGCTGTTTTTT. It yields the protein CASSRRDSPNTGELFF.